The 24 T cell receptor beta chains below all came from one sample that was sequenced in a study of regulatory T cells in long-lasting Graves disease. Documented time point: newly diagnosed GD, antithyroid drugs for less than 3 months. RNA isolated from PBMCs was used to make the TCR library. Researchers made TCR beta libraries by using iRepertoire HTBI primers and running Arm-PCR on CDR3 regions. TCRdb re-called the multiplex PCR reads with MiXCR, one entry per CDR3 protein. The table lists about 470,000 distinct CDR3 sequences, about 15% of them singletons, with 15% to 20% in the top ten. This sample also appeared in a second study, on T cells in Graves' hyperthyroidism and ophthalmopathy.

Sequenced here: peripheral blood mononuclear cells (PBMCs), sampled at new diagnosis, from a patient treated with antithyroid drugs. The source is a woman aged 25 to 45 with Graves disease.

The rearrangement joins TRBV7-9 to TRBJ2-3, with 8 positions matching TRBD2. Germline assignment: CDR1 SEHNR and CDR2 FQNEAQ (reference sequence). The length of the CDR3 is 16 residues. The V segment lost 5 bases and the J segment 4 bases; nucleotides outside the gene matches: 11. This chain's CDR3 is CASSQDRAGVADTQYF. The CDR3 DNA sequence: TGTGCCAGCAGCCAAGACCGAGCGGGAGTCGCAGATACGCAGTATTTT.

This clonotype has at least ten counts. V and J are TRBV20-1 and TRBJ1-3, with D hard to call. The germline gives CDR1 DFQATT, CDR2 SNEGSKA (reference sequence). The length of the CDR3 is 16 residues. Trimming removed 0 bases at V and 0 bases at J, with 12 bases between. In DNA form, the CDR3 reads TGCAGTGCTAGAGATAACAGCGGATTCTCTGGAAACACCATATATTTT. Protein sequence: CSARDNSGFSGNTIYF.

As regards this clonotype: This may stem from a read error, because a much larger clone lies one nucleotide away. The chain couples TRBV6-5 to TRBJ1-1; possible D gene TRBD1, 5 bases. The length of the CDR3 is 13 residues. Per germline, CDR1 MNHEY and CDR2 SVGAGI. Trimming stripped 2 bases from V and 3 bases from J, with 7 bases between. The CDR3: CASSYAGDTEAFF. The CDR3 bases are TGTGCCAGCAGTTACGCGGGGGACACTGAAGCTTTCTTT.

This clonotype was recorded many times. Written as DNA, the CDR3 is TGTGCCAGCAGCTCCTCAGTAGACGGCCAAGAGACCCAGTACTTC. Protein sequence: CASSSSVDGQETQYF. This chain links TRBV11-2 with TRBJ2-5, with D uncertain. CDR1 is SGHAT, CDR2 FQNNGV, per germline. V lost 4 bases and J 1 base, leaving 13 bases between the germline ends. This CDR3 has 15 residues.

This clonotype came up many times. The chain combines TRBV27 with TRBJ1-5; the D gene is possibly TRBD1 (5 bases). The germline CDR1 and CDR2 sequences are MNHEY and SMNVEV (reference sequence). CDR3 length equals 16 residues. Trimming took off 7 bases at V and 8 bases at J, with 24 bases between the two ends. Written as DNA, the CDR3 is TGTGCCAGCAAACTCGGACGGTCGGTGGGGGGAGAGCCCCAGCATTTT. Translated: CASKLGRSVGGEPQHF.

This clonotype was detected only a few times. The chain carries TRBV30 and TRBJ2-3; D assignment may be TRBD1 or TRBD2 (6 bases each). Germline values: CDR1 GTSNPN, CDR2 SVGIG (reference sequence). The CDR3 has 12 amino acids. The CDR3 protein is CAGGRSTDTQYF. The DNA for the CDR3 is TGTGCTGGGGGGCGGAGCACAGATACGCAGTATTTT.

This clonotype was observed many times. The chain couples TRBV7-9 to TRBJ2-7; D ambiguous. Germline V gives CDR1 SEHNR, CDR2 FQNEAQ (reference sequence). The CDR3 is 11 amino acids. Trimming cost V 6 bases and J 7 bases, with 10 bases left between them. The CDR3 nucleotides are TGTGCCAGCAGTCCCTCGCGGGAGCAGTACTTC. Protein sequence: CASSPSREQYF. Combining the CDR3 with reference TRBV7-9 and TRBJ2-7 gives the whole variable domain DTGVSQNPRHKITKRGQNVTFRCDPISEHNRLYWYRQTLGQGPEFLTYFQNEAQLEKSRLLSDRFSAERPKGSFSTLEIQRTEQGDSAMYLCASSPSREQYFGPGTRLTVT.

The count of this clonotype is one. The chain is built from TRBV10-3 and TRBJ2-1, with 7 positions matching TRBD2. Trimming took 3 bases from V and 12 from J; bases not matched to a gene: 14. The CDR3 runs 15 residues. From germline, CDR1 is ENHRY and CDR2 SYGVKD. CDR3 bases: TGTGCCATCAGTGAACGGGGGGAGGCCCTTCCAGGGCAGTTCTTC. The encoded protein is CAISERGEALPGQFF.

The genes are TRBV24-1 and TRBJ1-2; the D is unclear. From germline, CDR1 is KGHDR and CDR2 SFDVKD. With 5 bases removed from V and 5 bases from J, the gap between germline ends came to 8 bases. This CDR3 is 12 amino acids long. This CDR3 reads CATSAGEYGYTF. DNA of the CDR3: TGTGCCACCAGTGCAGGTGAATATGGCTACACCTTC.

Remarks on this clonotype: This sequence is one base from a far larger clone and is likely a read error. A read error is likely, as this CDR3 ends without the conserved phenylalanine or tryptophan. This chain uses TRBV7-2 with TRBJ1-2; D gene uncertain. This CDR3 is built from 14 residues. V was trimmed by 6 bases and J by 4 bases, leaving 15 bases between them. The germline V gene has CDR1 SGHTA and CDR2 FQGNSA. The CDR3 bases are TGTGCCAGCAGTAAGGATGGAAAGGCCTATGGCTACACCATC. It translates to CASSKDGKAYGYTI.

The genes are TRBV6-4 and TRBJ2-2; TRBD1 is a possible D gene (5 bases). The V and J ends lost 5 bases and 1 base respectively, with 17 bases between them. The germline CDR1 and CDR2 sequences are MRHNA and SNTAGT. The CDR3 runs 17 residues. CDR3 residues: CASSYYLRQLNTGELFF. Written as DNA, the CDR3 is TGTGCCAGCAGTTACTACCTACGACAGCTGAACACCGGGGAGCTGTTTTTT.

In its sample, this clonotype was seen many times. This chain connects TRBV12-3 or TRBV12-4 to TRBJ1-1; tentatively, D is TRBD1 (5 bases). Trimming left V 8 bases short and J 5 bases short, with 18 bases between. The length of the CDR3 is 14 residues. The CDR3 nucleotides are TGTGCCAGCCATCGGGGGGGGGGAGGTACTGAAGCTTTCTTT. Protein: CASHRGGGGTEAFF.

This chain joins TRBV5-8 and TRBJ1-1; D is possibly TRBD1 (6 bases). The germline CDR1 and CDR2 sequences are SGHTS and YDEGEE. V gave up 2 bases and J gave up 5 bases, with 19 bases separating them. This CDR3 is built from 16 residues. The CDR3 region is CASSFPGELWGTEAFF. DNA for the CDR3: TGTGCCAGCAGCTTTCCAGGGGAACTTTGGGGGACTGAAGCTTTCTTT.

This clonotype was seen ten or more times. The rearrangement links TRBV3-1 to TRBJ1-3; a possible D gene is TRBD1 (6 bases). V lost 4 bases and J lost 4, with 14 bases in between. The CDR3 is 15 amino acids. Germline V gene data show CDR1 as LGHDT and CDR2 as YNNKEL (reference sequence). This CDR3 is CASSLGKDRGNTIYF. CDR3 coding DNA: TGTGCCAGCAGCCTAGGGAAGGACAGAGGAAACACCATATATTTT.

The rearrangement uses TRBV24-1 and TRBJ2-3; D is perhaps TRBD1 (6 bases). The end of the DNA is better explained by TRBJ2-5, so the J call may be wrong. Germline V CDR1 and CDR2: KGHDR, SFDVKD. The CDR3 length is 14 residues. CDR3 in amino acids: CATSDYRAGETQYF. In DNA form, the CDR3 reads TGTGCCACCAGTGATTACAGGGCGGGCGAGACCCAGTACTTC.

This clonotype has ten or more counts. The rearrangement joins TRBV12-3 or TRBV12-4 to TRBJ2-1, with D possibly TRBD1 on 6 matching bases. V was pared by 6 bases and J by 2 bases, with 11 bases between. This CDR3 contains 14 residues. The CDR3 loop is CASSGTSTYNEQFF. For the CDR3, the DNA is TGTGCCAGCAGCGGGACATCCACCTACAATGAGCAGTTCTTC.

The rearrangement joins TRBV29-1 to TRBJ1-1; D unresolved. The CDR3 covers 13 residues. Deletions cut 4 bases from V and 3 bases from J, with 12 bases between. Per the germline V gene, CDR1 is SQVTM and CDR2 is ANQGSEA. The chain's CDR3 is CSVGTVGDTEAFF. In nucleotides, the CDR3 is TGCAGCGTTGGAACGGTTGGTGACACTGAAGCTTTCTTT.

This clonotype was found many times. The CDR3 spells CASSPSSGAGNEQFF. The CDR3 coding sequence is TGTGCCAGCAGTCCATCTAGCGGGGCCGGAAATGAGCAGTTCTTC. The chain links TRBV11-3 to TRBJ2-1; TRBD2 matches at 9 bases. Losses at the gene ends were 6 bases for V and 7 bases for J; bases not matched to a gene: 10. This CDR3 is built from 15 residues. The germline gives CDR1 SGHNT, CDR2 YENEEA.

This clonotype was counted at least ten times. The chain links TRBV9 to TRBJ1-1; D gene unclear. V was shortened by 2 bases and J by 4 bases, with 12 bases between the two germline ends. The CDR3 has 14 residues. Germline V gene lookup returns CDR1 SGDLS and CDR2 YYNGEE. This chain's CDR3 is CASSVGSRFTEAFF. Here the CDR3 DNA reads TGTGCCAGCAGCGTCGGGAGCCGTTTCACTGAAGCTTTCTTT.

This clonotype was counted at least ten times. The chain combines TRBV5-1 with TRBJ2-1; 8 bases match TRBD2. Trimming took 3 bases from V and 8 from J; bases not matched to a gene: 10. Per germline, CDR1 SGHRS and CDR2 YFSETQ. This CDR3 contains 15 residues. As DNA, the CDR3 is TGCGCCAGCAGCTGGATGCTCGGGACTAGTGATGAGCAGTTCTTC. Translated, it gives CASSWMLGTSDEQFF.

CDR3 nucleotides: TGCAGTGCTAGTAATGAACTAGCGGGAGACACAGATACGCAGTATTTT. Amino acid sequence: CSASNELAGDTDTQYF. The J gene is TRBJ2-3, the V gene TRBV20-1; TRBD2 matches 11 bases. This CDR3 region has 16 residues. The J segment lost 2 bases and the V segment lost 3 bases, leaving 7 bases of the junction unmatched. Germline CDR1 DFQATT, CDR2 SNEGSKA (reference sequence).

This clonotype was found a few times. The J gene is TRBJ1-4, the V gene TRBV27; perhaps TRBD1 as D (5 bases). Germline V gene data show CDR1 as MNHEY and CDR2 as SMNVEV (reference sequence). Trimming took 1 base from V and 0 from J, leaving 12 bases between them. The CDR3 has 17 amino acids. The CDR3 loop is CASSLLGTTATNEKLFF. The DNA of the CDR3 is TGTGCCAGCAGTTTATTAGGGACGACTGCAACTAATGAAAAACTGTTTTTT.

Many counts were recorded for this clonotype. The chain's CDR3 is CASSLASGSSNAYEQYF. The DNA for the CDR3 is TGCGCCAGCAGCTTGGCTAGCGGTAGCTCTAATGCCTACGAGCAGTACTTC. This chain joins TRBV5-1 and TRBJ2-7, with 7 bases that match TRBD2. The V gene end was trimmed by 0 bases and the J gene end by 2 bases; junction bases not matched to a gene: 11. Looked up from germline, CDR1 is SGHRS and CDR2 is YFSETQ. The CDR3 is made up of 17 amino acids.

This clonotype occurred many times. The J gene is TRBJ2-7, the V gene TRBV5-1; 8 bases are shared with TRBD2. The CDR3 runs to 14 residues. Germline V lookup: CDR1 SGHRS, CDR2 YFSETQ. With V trimmed by 3 bases and J by 3 bases, 5 bases remained unmatched. For the CDR3, the DNA is TGCGCCAGCAGCTGGGGGAGCGGGAGCTACGAGCAGTACTTC. Its protein is CASSWGSGSYEQYF.